The 9 T cell receptor beta chains presented below share a single source sample, sequenced in a study of cytomegalovirus exposure and HLA in healthy donors. The PCR had 60 Vbeta and 13 Jbeta primers. Clones were sequenced by immunoSEQ multiplex PCR, and TCRdb holds only the in-frame ones, with some missing. The sample includes under 200,000 clones, around 83% seen only once; the top ten take about 1.7%. The sample was PBMCs. The origin of the receptors is a woman aged 18 to 35 in good health and CMV-seronegative.

The chain combines TRBV29-1 with TRBJ2-3; 7 bases are shared with TRBD2. CDR1 is SQVTM, CDR2 ANQGSEA, per germline. This CDR3 comprises 15 residues. J lost 4 bases, V lost 6 bases, and 13 bases had no gene match. The CDR3 DNA is TGCAGCGTCGCCCTCGGGACGGGAGGCCCAGATACGCAGTATTTT. It translates to CSVALGTGGPDTQYF.

The chain joins TRBV21-1 to TRBJ2-4; TRBD2 is the table's D call, not checked against the DNA. TRBV21-1 is reported as a pseudogene. The CDR3 consists of 13 residues. CDR3 DNA sequence: TGTGCCAGCAGCAAAGGGGTCGAGGTCCCCAATCGCTTC. This gives the protein CASSKGVEVPNRF.

The chain combines TRBV4-2 with TRBJ2-2; D may be TRBD2 (6 bases). Germline CDR1 and CDR2: LGHNA and YNFKEQ. With 2 bases removed from V and 4 bases from J, the gap between germline ends came to 14 bases. CDR3 size: 16 residues. Here the CDR3 reads CASSQLVADPTGELFF. The DNA for the CDR3 is TGTGCCAGCAGCCAACTGGTAGCGGACCCCACCGGGGAGCTGTTTTTT.

V and J are TRBV11-2 and TRBJ1-4, with 7 positions matching TRBD1. V shed 1 base, J shed 6 bases, and the junction held 14 bases outside the gene matches. CDR1 is SGHAT and CDR2 is FQNNGV in the germline V gene. This CDR3 region has 18 residues. The CDR3, as DNA: TGTGCCAGCAGCTTAGGTCTCGCCCCGACAGGGCGACATGAAAAACTGTTTTTT. It codes for CASSLGLAPTGRHEKLFF.

This clone was detected only once. The gene calls are TRBV28 and TRBJ1-3; D is perhaps TRBD1 (6 bases). This CDR3 region has 16 residues. CDR1 is MDHEN and CDR2 is SYDVKM in the germline V gene. V lost 7 bases and J 1 base, leaving 17 bases between the germline ends. The CDR3 coding sequence is TGTGCCAGCACTCCTAGAGGAACAGGGTCTGGAAACACCATATATTTT. Translating it yields CASTPRGTGSGNTIYF.

CDR3 in DNA: TGTGCCAGCAGTTCGGGAAGGAGGGCCGGACTCTACAATGAGCAGTTCTTC. It is translated as CASSSGRRAGLYNEQFF. The genes are TRBV28 and TRBJ2-1, with a tentative D call TRBD2 (6 bases). The CDR3 has 17 amino acids. CDR1 MDHEN and CDR2 SYDVKM come from the germline V gene. Trimming stripped 4 bases from V and 3 bases from J, with 19 bases between.

The chain uses TRBV4-3 and TRBJ1-2; D is uncertain. This CDR3 is 18 amino acids long. The germline V and J ends were trimmed by 3 bases and 3 bases, with 23 bases remaining between them. Germline V lookup: CDR1 LGHNA, CDR2 YSLEER. The CDR3 is CASSQEKILDLVDYGYTF. The CDR3 nucleotides read TGCGCCAGCAGCCAGGAAAAAATACTTGACTTAGTAGACTATGGCTACACCTTC.

V usage is TRBV10-2 and J usage is TRBJ2-7; 14 nucleotides match TRBD2. Losses at the gene ends were 7 bases for V and 0 bases for J; bases not matched to a gene: 2. In germline, CDR1 is WSHSY, CDR2 SAAADI. This CDR3 is 15 amino acids long. The CDR3 DNA is TGCGCCAGCATCGGGACTAGCGGGAGCTCCTACGAGCAGTACTTC. Protein sequence: CASIGTSGSSYEQYF.

This chain links TRBV5-1 with TRBJ2-1, with no clear D. This CDR3 contains 18 residues. Germline CDR1 and CDR2: SGHRS and YFSETQ. V dropped 1 base and J dropped 6 bases, with 23 bases sitting between them. The chain's CDR3 is CASSLSIPGPTTLNEQFF. The DNA of the CDR3 is TGCGCCAGCAGCTTGAGTATTCCGGGTCCAACAACCCTCAATGAGCAGTTCTTC.